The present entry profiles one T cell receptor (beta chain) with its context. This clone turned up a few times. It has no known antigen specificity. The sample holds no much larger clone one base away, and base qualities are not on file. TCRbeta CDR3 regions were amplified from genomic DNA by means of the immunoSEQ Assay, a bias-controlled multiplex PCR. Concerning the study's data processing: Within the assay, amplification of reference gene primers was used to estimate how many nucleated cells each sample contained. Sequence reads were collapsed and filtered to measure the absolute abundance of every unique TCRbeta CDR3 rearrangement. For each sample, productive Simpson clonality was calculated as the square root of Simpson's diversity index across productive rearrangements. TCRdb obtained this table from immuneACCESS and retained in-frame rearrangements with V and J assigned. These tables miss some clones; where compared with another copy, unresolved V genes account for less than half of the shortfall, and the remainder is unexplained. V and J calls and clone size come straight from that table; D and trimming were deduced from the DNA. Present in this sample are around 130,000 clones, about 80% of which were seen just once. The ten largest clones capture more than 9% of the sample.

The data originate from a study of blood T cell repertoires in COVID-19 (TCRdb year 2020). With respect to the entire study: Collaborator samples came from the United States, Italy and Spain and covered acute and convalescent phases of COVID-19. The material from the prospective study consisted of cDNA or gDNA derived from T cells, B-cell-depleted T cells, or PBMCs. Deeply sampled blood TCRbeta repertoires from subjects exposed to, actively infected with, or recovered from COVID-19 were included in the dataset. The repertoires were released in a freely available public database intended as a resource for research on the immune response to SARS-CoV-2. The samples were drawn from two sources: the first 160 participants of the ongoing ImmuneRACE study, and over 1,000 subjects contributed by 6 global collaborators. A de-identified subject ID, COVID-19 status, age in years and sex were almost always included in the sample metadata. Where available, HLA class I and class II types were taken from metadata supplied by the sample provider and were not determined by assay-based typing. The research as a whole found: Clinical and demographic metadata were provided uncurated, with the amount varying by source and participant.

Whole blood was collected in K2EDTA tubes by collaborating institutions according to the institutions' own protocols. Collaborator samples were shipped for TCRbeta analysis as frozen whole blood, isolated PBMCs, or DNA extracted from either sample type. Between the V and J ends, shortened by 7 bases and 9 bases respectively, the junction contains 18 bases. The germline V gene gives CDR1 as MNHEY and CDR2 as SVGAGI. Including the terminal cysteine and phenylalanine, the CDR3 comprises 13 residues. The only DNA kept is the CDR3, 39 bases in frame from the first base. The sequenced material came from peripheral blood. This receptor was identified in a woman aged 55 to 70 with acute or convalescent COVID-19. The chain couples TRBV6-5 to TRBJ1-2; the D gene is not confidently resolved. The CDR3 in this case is CASTLGTVSSYTF. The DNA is TGTGCCAGCACCCTGGGCACAGTCTCGAGCTACACCTTC.